This T cell receptor beta chain was identified in a study of blood T cell repertoires in COVID-19. Overall study context: Acute and convalescent COVID-19 specimens originated in the United States, Italy and Spain. PBMCs, B-cell-depleted T cells, or T cells were the source of the cDNA or gDNA that made up the material.

In the study's own analysis: Scientists estimated how many nucleated cells there were by amplifying reference gene primers. Measured with immunoSEQ multiplex PCR; TCRdb has only the in-frame clones, and not every one. Clonal size and the V and J genes are those of that table, whereas D and trimming came from the DNA. The repertoire holds about 200,000 clones, roughly 80% seen once, with roughly 4.9% in the top ten. V was trimmed by 8 bases and J by 3 bases, leaving 17 bases between them. This CDR3 spans 15 amino acids. Germline V lookup: CDR1 LNHDA, CDR2 SQIVND (reference sequence). Sample: peripheral blood. This clonotype was sampled from a human donor in a cohort sampled during active COVID-19. The chain uses TRBV19 and TRBJ2-1; D perhaps matches TRBD2 (5 bases). CDR3 sequence reads: CASALTERSYNEQFF. The CDR3 region has the DNA TGTGCCAGTGCCCTGACGGAGCGGAGCTACAATGAGCAGTTCTTC. The variable domain in full, with the rest retrieved from reference TRBV19 and TRBJ2-1, is DGGITQSPKYLFRKEGQNVTLSCEQNLNHDAMYWYRQDPGQGLRLIYYSQIVNDFQKGDIAEGYSVSREKKESFPLTVTSAQKNPTAFYLCASALTERSYNEQFFGPGTRLTVL.